Listed below are T cell receptor beta chains from one sample, sequenced in a study of T cells in Graves' hyperthyroidism and ophthalmopathy. In TCRdb, the multiplex PCR reads were re-called with MiXCR into one record per CDR3 protein. The sample has a few hundred thousand distinct CDR3 sequences, around 14% seen once. Source material: blood. Every receptor here comes from a woman in her twenties or thirties with Graves' hyperthyroidism that later progressed to Graves' ophthalmopathy. CDR3s include the opening cysteine and the closing phenylalanine or tryptophan.

v_call: TRBV19; j_call: TRBJ1-5; cdr3_aa: CASAGTGGNQPQHF
v_call: TRBV19; j_call: TRBJ2-3; cdr3_aa: CASSSSGTLTDTQYF
v_call: TRBV30; j_call: TRBJ2-4; cdr3_aa: CAWSVNSGTNIQYF
v_call: TRBV30; j_call: TRBJ1-4; cdr3_aa: CAWSALGGTGREKLFF
v_call: TRBV7-9; j_call: TRBJ1-1; cdr3_aa: CASSQTGESTEAFF
v_call: TRBV6-1; j_call: TRBJ1-2; cdr3_aa: CASSRASTVADGYTF
v_call: TRBV12-3/TRBV12-4; j_call: TRBJ1-5; cdr3_aa: CASSLAGQGEWPQHF
v_call: TRBV27; j_call: TRBJ1-6; cdr3_aa: CASRTGYDNSPLHF
v_call: TRBV6-2/TRBV6-3; j_call: TRBJ2-2; cdr3_aa: CASSELGNTGELFF
v_call: TRBV7-9; j_call: TRBJ2-2; cdr3_aa: CASSIIADVNTGELFF
v_call: TRBV19; j_call: TRBJ2-7; cdr3_aa: CASSMGTGYEQYF
v_call: TRBV15; j_call: TRBJ1-1; cdr3_aa: CATSRDGSMNTEAFF
v_call: TRBV6-2/TRBV6-3; j_call: TRBJ1-6; cdr3_aa: CASSYPPGGLNSPLHF
v_call: TRBV24-1; j_call: TRBJ1-5; cdr3_aa: CASQGLSNQPQHF
v_call: TRBV7-2; j_call: TRBJ1-4; cdr3_aa: CASSFQRKLFF
v_call: TRBV6-4; j_call: TRBJ1-1; cdr3_aa: CARGESQGPRCEAFF
v_call: TRBV9; j_call: TRBJ1-1; cdr3_aa: CASSYVRPGQGVAEAFF
v_call: TRBV18; j_call: TRBJ1-5; cdr3_aa: CASSPGSGTNQPQHF
v_call: TRBV29-1; j_call: TRBJ2-3; cdr3_aa: CSVGDRGTDTQYF
v_call: TRBV6-2/TRBV6-3; j_call: TRBJ2-7; cdr3_aa: CASSLPRTGYSYEQYF
v_call: TRBV7-2; j_call: TRBJ2-2; cdr3_aa: CASRPGSGTGELFF
v_call: TRBV12-5; j_call: TRBJ1-1; cdr3_aa: CASGLGTEAFF
v_call: TRBV15; j_call: TRBJ1-2; cdr3_aa: CATSRRRAGSYGYTF
v_call: TRBV18; j_call: TRBJ1-1; cdr3_aa: CASSPSPRGEVTEAFF
v_call: TRBV7-9; j_call: TRBJ1-1; cdr3_aa: CASSLRTGENPEAFF
v_call: TRBV28; j_call: TRBJ1-1; cdr3_aa: CASETSNTEAFF
v_call: TRBV12-5; j_call: TRBJ1-1; cdr3_aa: CASGLVKIQGPNTEAFF
v_call: TRBV20-1; j_call: TRBJ1-4; cdr3_aa: CSATRGGSANEKLFF
v_call: TRBV6-1; j_call: TRBJ1-2; cdr3_aa: CASTGQPVNGYTF
v_call: TRBV7-9; j_call: TRBJ1-2; cdr3_aa: CASSLGTDSWGYGYTF
v_call: TRBV27; j_call: TRBJ2-5; cdr3_aa: CASSWVAGEGETQYF
v_call: TRBV15; j_call: TRBJ2-1; cdr3_aa: CATSRLAGGEQFF
v_call: TRBV6-1; j_call: TRBJ1-2; cdr3_aa: CASSLAGGVYGYTF
v_call: TRBV25-1; j_call: TRBJ1-1; cdr3_aa: CASSQQGARNTEAFF
v_call: TRBV6-1; j_call: TRBJ1-2; cdr3_aa: CASSDLDRGSYGYTF
v_call: TRBV29-1; j_call: TRBJ1-1; cdr3_aa: CSVGGHLNTEAFF
v_call: TRBV7-8; j_call: TRBJ2-1; cdr3_aa: CASSLAYLAGGNSPVSNEQFF
v_call: TRBV19; j_call: TRBJ1-1; cdr3_aa: CASIGTGVDWTEAFF
v_call: TRBV2; j_call: TRBJ2-7; cdr3_aa: CASRRRDRDYEQYF
v_call: TRBV19; j_call: TRBJ1-2; cdr3_aa: CASSLPGQGSNYGYTF
v_call: TRBV11-2; j_call: TRBJ2-2; cdr3_aa: CASSLDSRGELFF
v_call: TRBV11-2; j_call: TRBJ2-2; cdr3_aa: CASSHGLAGLGELFF
v_call: TRBV14; j_call: TRBJ1-1; cdr3_aa: CASSQWTGGKLRDNTEAFF
v_call: TRBV7-2; j_call: TRBJ2-7; cdr3_aa: CASSLVAERYKQYF
v_call: TRBV11-3; j_call: TRBJ2-7; cdr3_aa: CASSLGVREQYF
v_call: TRBV2; j_call: TRBJ1-6; cdr3_aa: CASSEPPGQGGSPLHF
v_call: TRBV6-5; j_call: TRBJ1-2; cdr3_aa: CASSYSGQNSFGYTF
v_call: TRBV29-1; j_call: TRBJ2-5; cdr3_aa: CSVSPGLAGTRVEYF
v_call: TRBV28; j_call: TRBJ2-1; cdr3_aa: CASSSPVVYNEQFF
v_call: TRBV12-3/TRBV12-4; j_call: TRBJ1-3; cdr3_aa: CASSLEFSGNTIYF
v_call: TRBV28; j_call: TRBJ1-2; cdr3_aa: CASRTGRGASYGYTF
v_call: TRBV11-2; j_call: TRBJ1-2; cdr3_aa: CASSTPRTGYYGYTF
v_call: TRBV4-1; j_call: TRBJ1-1; cdr3_aa: CASSQVEGSINTEAFF
v_call: TRBV10-3; j_call: TRBJ1-1; cdr3_aa: CAISEQREAFF
v_call: TRBV3-1; j_call: TRBJ2-2; cdr3_aa: CASSQAGGYGELFF
v_call: TRBV4-1; j_call: TRBJ2-2; cdr3_aa: CASSQELALHGELFF